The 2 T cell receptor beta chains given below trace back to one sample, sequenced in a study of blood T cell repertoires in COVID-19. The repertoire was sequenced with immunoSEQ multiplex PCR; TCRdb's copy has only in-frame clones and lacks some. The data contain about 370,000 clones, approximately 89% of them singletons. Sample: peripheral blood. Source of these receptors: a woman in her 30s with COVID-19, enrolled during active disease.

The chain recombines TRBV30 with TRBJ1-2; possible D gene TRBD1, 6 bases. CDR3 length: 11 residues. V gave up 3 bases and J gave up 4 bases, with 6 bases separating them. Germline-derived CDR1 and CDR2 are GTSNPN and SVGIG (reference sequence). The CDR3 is CAWRQGYGYTF. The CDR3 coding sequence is TGTGCCTGGAGACAGGGCTATGGCTACACCTTC.

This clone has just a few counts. The CDR3 sequence: CASSYGTGDKDSPLHF. Here the CDR3 DNA reads TGTGCCAGCAGTTACGGGACAGGGGATAAGGATTCACCCCTCCACTTT. The gene calls are TRBV5-6 and TRBJ1-6; 10 bases agree with TRBD1. The V gene end was trimmed by 5 bases and the J gene end by 8 bases; junction bases not matched to a gene: 10. The length of the CDR3 is 16 residues. Germline V gives CDR1 SGHDT, CDR2 YYEEEE.